These T cell receptor beta chains were read from a single sample in a study of T cell changes during pregnancy in multiple sclerosis. Sequencing was performed with immunoSEQ multiplex PCR; in TCRdb, only in-frame clones are kept and a portion is missing. There are roughly 70,000 clones in the sample; 90% to 95% occur only once, and more than 0.9% lies in the top ten. The sequenced sample was peripheral blood, obtained in the third trimester of pregnancy. The receptors derive from a female donor with multiple sclerosis, enrolled in a pregnancy study. The CDR3 runs from the conserved cysteine through the conserved F or W. A D gene is named only where the DNA matches it firmly. Clone size is stated in some rows and not others, as once, few, many or a class when expanded.

CDR3 length | J gene | D gene | clone size | V gene | CDR3 DNA | CDR3 protein
16 | TRBJ2-1 | TRBD1 | - | TRBV9 | TGTGCCAGCAGCCCTTGGACAGGGAGTACCTACAATGAGCAGTTCTTC | CASSPWTGSTYNEQFF
15 | TRBJ2-1 | - | - | TRBV7-9 | TGTGCCAGCAGCCCAACACCGGGACTCAACAATGAGCAGTTCTTC | CASSPTPGLNNEQFF
15 | TRBJ2-1 | TRBD2 | - | TRBV18 | TGTGCCAGCTCCCCGGGACTAGCGAAGGGAAATGAGCAGTTCTTC | CASSPGLAKGNEQFF
15 | TRBJ1-4 | TRBD1 | once | TRBV9 | TGTGCCAGCAGCGTGGGACAGGGAACTAATGAAAAACTGTTTTTT | CASSVGQGTNEKLFF
15 | TRBJ1-5 | TRBD1 | - | TRBV19 | TGTGCCAGTACCAGTGGACAGGGGGGCTTTCAGCCCCAGCATTTT | CASTSGQGGFQPQHF
15 | TRBJ2-2 | - | - | TRBV4-2 | TGTGCCAGCAGCCAAGGGTCAAGCTCCCCCGGGGAGCTGTTTTTT | CASSQGSSSPGELFF
14 | TRBJ2-7 | - | - | TRBV5-6 | TGTGCCAGCAGCTTGCTCGGCCAGGGATACGAGCAGTACTTC | CASSLLGQGYEQYF
13 | TRBJ2-1 | - | - | TRBV30 | TGTGCCTGGAGTGTGTTCAGGGACAATGAGCAGTTCTTC | CAWSVFRDNEQFF
14 | TRBJ2-5 | - | - | TRBV6-5 | TGTGCCAGCAGTACCACAGGGGAGGTGGAGACCCAGTACTTC | CASSTTGEVETQYF
15 | TRBJ1-1 | TRBD1 | - | TRBV28 | TGTGCCAGCAGTTTAGGAGCCCTCGGGGACAGTGAAGCTTTCTTT | CASSLGALGDSEAFF
15 | TRBJ1-5 | TRBD1 | - | TRBV6-5 | TGTGCCAGCAGCCGGACAGGAGCTAACAATCAGCCCCAGCATTTT | CASSRTGANNQPQHF
13 | TRBJ2-7 | - | - | TRBV10-1 | TGCGCCAGCAGTGATGGGGCAGCCTACGAGCAGTACTTC | CASSDGAAYEQYF
13 | TRBJ2-3 | - | - | TRBV6-5 | TGTGCCAGCAGTGAAACGACGGGAGATACGCAGTATTTT | CASSETTGDTQYF
16 | TRBJ2-1 | TRBD2 | - | TRBV10-1 | TGCGCCAGCAGTCTGAGACTAGCGGGGGGTGAAGATGAGCAGTTCTTC | CASSLRLAGGEDEQFF
16 | TRBJ2-3 | TRBD2 | - | TRBV7-6 | TGTGCCAGCAGCACCCTAGCGGGAGATAGCACAGATACGCAGTATTTT | CASSTLAGDSTDTQYF
15 | TRBJ2-7 | TRBD2 | - | TRBV5-1 | TGCGCCAGCAGCTCGCAACTAGCGGAGACAGCGACTCCGTACTTC | CASSSQLAETATPYF
14 | TRBJ2-4 | TRBD1 | - | TRBV5-1 | TGCGCCAGCAGCTTGGGGGACAGGGAGTCCATTCAGTACTTC | CASSLGDRESIQYF
14 | TRBJ2-7 | - | - | TRBV28 | TGTGCCAGCAGTTTAAGAGGATTAACCTACGAGCAGTACTTC | CASSLRGLTYEQYF
18 | TRBJ2-5 | TRBD2 | - | TRBV6-4 | TGTGCCAGCAGTGACTCAGGGACTAGCGGGAGTCTTGACGAGACCCAGTACTTC | CASSDSGTSGSLDETQYF
16 | TRBJ2-1 | TRBD2 | - | TRBV7-2 | TGTGCCAGCACCTGGGGGTGGACTAGCGGGGATGGTGAGCAGTTCTTC | CASTWGWTSGDGEQFF
14 | TRBJ2-3 | TRBD2 | - | TRBV4-1 | TGCGCCAGCAGCCGGACTAGTGTCACAGATACGCAGTATTTT | CASSRTSVTDTQYF
13 | TRBJ2-3 | - | - | TRBV18 | TGTGCCAGCTCACCTAAGCGTGCGGATACGCAGTATTTT | CASSPKRADTQYF
15 | TRBJ1-3 | - | - | TRBV12-5 | TGTGCTAGTGGTTTCCCACGGGTCTCTGGAAACACCATATATTTT | CASGFPRVSGNTIYF
15 | TRBJ2-3 | TRBD1 | - | TRBV4-1 | TGCGCCAGCAGCCAGAACAGGGGGGAGGTGGATACGCAGTATTTT | CASSQNRGEVDTQYF
15 | TRBJ2-4 | TRBD2 | - | TRBV28 | TGTGCCAGCAGTGGGACTAGCGTAGGAAGGAACATTCAGTACTTC | CASSGTSVGRNIQYF
13 | TRBJ1-5 | TRBD1 | - | TRBV5-5 | TGTGCCAGCAGCCTGACAGGGAATCAGCCCCAGCATTTT | CASSLTGNQPQHF
15 | TRBJ2-1 | - | - | TRBV6-1 | TGTGCCAGCACGCAACTAGTGACCTCCTACAATGAGCAGTTCTTC | CASTQLVTSYNEQFF
15 | TRBJ2-4 | TRBD1 | - | TRBV5-4 | TGTGCCAGCAGCCCGGGACAGGGGGCCAAAAACATTCAGTACTTC | CASSPGQGAKNIQYF
11 | TRBJ2-3 | - | - | TRBV30 | TGTGCCTGGAGGGTGGAGGATACGCAGTATTTT | CAWRVEDTQYF
16 | TRBJ2-3 | - | - | TRBV2 | TGTGCCAGCAGTGATTCTTTTGCAGGTCTCAGGGATACGCAGTATTTT | CASSDSFAGLRDTQYF
17 | TRBJ2-1 | TRBD1 | - | TRBV9 | TGTGCCAGCAGCGTAGGCGGTGGCAGGGGGCGGGAAAATGAGCAGTTCTTC | CASSVGGGRGRENEQFF
14 | TRBJ1-1 | - | - | TRBV11-2 | TGTGCCAGCAGTCCAGACCCAGGTTACACTGAAGCTTTCTTT | CASSPDPGYTEAFF